The 29 T cell receptor beta chains in this list originate from one sample, sequenced in a study of T-cell reconstitution after alpha-beta-depleted transplantation in children. Unique molecular identifiers were used to barcode this TCRbeta library. Each CDR3 protein gets one entry after TCRdb re-called the PCR reads with MiXCR. The sample lists a few hundred thousand distinct CDR3 sequences, around 7% occurring once. Source: PBMCs, taken before TCRalphabeta/CD19-depleted stem cell transplant. These receptors were taken from a boy aged 2 to 10 with acute lymphoblastic leukemia, due to receive a stem cell transplant.

In this sample, this clonotype turned up many times. The CDR3 coding sequence is TGTGCCAGCAGTTCCCTTGGGGGCGGGGCGCCCCAAGAGACCCAGTACTTC. Amino acids: CASSSLGGGAPQETQYF. J is TRBJ2-5 and V is TRBV28, with D perhaps given as TRBD1 or TRBD2 (6 bases each). Germline CDR1 reads MDHEN; CDR2 reads SYDVKM. The CDR3 is made up of 17 amino acids. V was clipped by 4 bases and J by 1 base, with 19 bases between them. Full variable domain (remainder filled in from reference TRBV28 and TRBJ2-5): DVKVTQSSRYLVKRTGEKVFLECVQDMDHENMFWYRQDPGLGLRLIYFSYDVKMKEKGDIPEGYSVSREKKERFSLILESASTNQTSMYLCASSSLGGGAPQETQYFGPGTRLLVL.

This clonotype has a count of ten or more. The chain is built from TRBV5-1 and TRBJ2-5; TRBD2 aligns across 12 bases. V lost 4 bases to trimming and J lost 4 bases; unmatched junction nucleotides: 14. The CDR3 is 18 residues long. Germline lookup yields CDR1 SGHRS and CDR2 YFSETQ. The CDR3 is CASSGTLAGGSIGETQYF. Written as DNA, the CDR3 is TGCGCCAGCAGCGGGACACTAGCGGGGGGTTCGATTGGAGAGACCCAGTACTTC.

In the case of this clonotype: The germline gene is not matched at one end of the junction; a read error may be the cause. The chain employs TRBV20-1 and TRBJ1-1; D perhaps matches TRBD1 (6 bases). Germline lookup yields CDR1 DFQATT and CDR2 SNEGSKA (reference sequence). This CDR3 comprises 13 residues. The CDR3 DNA is TGCTGTGCTAGTTGGACAGTCAACACTGAAGCTTTCTTT. This codes for CCASWTVNTEAFF.

This clonotype has a count of ten or more. The V call is TRBV28, the J call TRBJ2-5; no firm D call. Trimming removed 0 bases at V and 2 bases at J, with 10 bases between. The CDR3 extends over 15 amino acids. Per germline, CDR1 MDHEN and CDR2 SYDVKM. DNA for the CDR3: TGTGCCAGCAGTTTATGGTGGCAAAAGCAAGAGACCCAGTACTTC. Translation: CASSLWWQKQETQYF. The whole variable domain, filled in from reference TRBV28 and TRBJ2-5, reads DVKVTQSSRYLVKRTGEKVFLECVQDMDHENMFWYRQDPGLGLRLIYFSYDVKMKEKGDIPEGYSVSREKKERFSLILESASTNQTSMYLCASSLWWQKQETQYFGPGTRLLVL.

This clonotype was seen repeatedly, ten times or more. The chain combines TRBV21-1 with TRBJ2-3; the D call in the table, TRBD1, was not verified against the DNA. TRBV21-1 is a known pseudogene. The CDR3 sequence is 15 residues long. CDR3 amino acids: CASSLRQGSTDTQYF. CDR3 nucleotide sequence: TGTGCCAGCAGCTTGCGACAGGGTAGCACAGATACGCAGTATTTT.

As to this clonotype: The limits of the CDR3 on the DNA are not certain, so only TCRdb's listed CDR3 is given. CDR3 sequence: CISVSEAQGETQYF. This chain uses TRBV7-5 with TRBJ2-5; the D call in the table, TRBD1, was not verified against the DNA. TRBV7-5 is a pseudogene locus. The CDR3 spans 14 amino acids, including both terminal residues.

This clonotype was counted at least ten times. V gene TRBV5-5 combines with J gene TRBJ1-3, with D perhaps matching TRBD1 (6 bases). Trimming cost V 0 bases and J 2 bases, with 9 bases left between them. Germline loops: CDR1 SGHKS, CDR2 YYEKEE (reference sequence). The CDR3 loop spans 15 amino acids. CDR3 sequence: CASSLVDRTGNTIYF. CDR3 in DNA: TGTGCCAGCAGCTTGGTGGACAGAACTGGAAACACCATATATTTT. Based on the CDR3 plus reference TRBV5-5 and TRBJ1-3, the full variable domain is DAGVTQSPTHLIKTRGQQVTLRCSPISGHKSVSWYQQVLGQGPQFIFQYYEKEERGRGNFPDRFSARQFPNYSSELNVNALLLGDSALYLCASSLVDRTGNTIYFGEGSWLTVV.

This clonotype was found a few times. This chain joins TRBV20-1 and TRBJ1-4, with D possibly being TRBD1 (6 bases). Germline CDR1 and CDR2: DFQATT and SNEGSKA (reference sequence). CDR3 length: 17 amino acids. Trimming removed 3 bases from V and 0 bases from J, with 17 bases in between. The CDR3 sequence: CSASVTGRISTNEKLFF. CDR3 bases: TGCAGTGCTAGCGTAACAGGGAGGATTTCAACTAATGAAAAACTGTTTTTT.

The chain links TRBV18 to TRBJ1-2; TRBD1 might be the D (6 bases). The CDR3 is 15 amino acids. Germline V gene lookup returns CDR1 KGHSH and CDR2 LQKENI. V was pared by 6 bases and J by 2 bases, with 16 bases between. CDR3 DNA sequence: TGTGCCAGCTCTCCCAGGGACACCGGGAACTATGGCTACACCTTC. This sequence encodes CASSPRDTGNYGYTF.

V and J are TRBV7-2 and TRBJ2-5, with a weak D call TRBD1 (7 bases). The CDR3 has 16 amino acids. Trimming took 3 bases from V and 2 from J, leaving 16 bases between them. Germline-derived CDR1 and CDR2 are SGHTA and FQGNSA. CDR3 DNA sequence: TGTGCCAGCAGCTTGGGGGGACAGAGCGTGCAAGAGACCCAGTACTTC. Its protein product is CASSLGGQSVQETQYF. Full variable domain (rest looked up from reference TRBV7-2 and TRBJ2-5): GAGVSQSPSNKVTEKGKDVELRCDPISGHTALYWYRQSLGQGLEFLIYFQGNSAPDKSGLPSDRFSAERTGGSVSTLTIQRTQQEDSAVYLCASSLGGQSVQETQYFGPGTRLLVL.

This chain connects TRBV6-2 or TRBV6-3 to TRBJ2-3; 11 bases agree with TRBD2. Germline lookup yields CDR1 MNHEY and CDR2 SVGEGT. J lost 5 bases, V lost 5 bases, and 6 bases had no gene match. The CDR3 runs to 15 residues. CDR3 in amino acids: CASSATSGEGDTQYF. CDR3 DNA: TGTGCCAGCAGTGCGACTAGCGGGGAAGGAGATACGCAGTATTTT.

This clonotype has at least ten counts. The rearrangement joins TRBV28 to TRBJ2-1; D possibly uses TRBD1 or TRBD2 (5 bases each). Germline V gene lookup returns CDR1 MDHEN and CDR2 SYDVKM. This CDR3 has 15 residues. V was clipped by 5 bases and J by 5 bases, with 16 bases between them. The CDR3 coding sequence is TGTGCCAGCAGTCCTCCCGGGACGGCGAACAATGAGCAGTTCTTC. It specifies CASSPPGTANNEQFF.

This clonotype was recorded many times. The chain combines TRBV6-2 or TRBV6-3 with TRBJ2-5, with D possibly being TRBD2 (6 bases). The CDR3 is made up of 14 amino acids. Per germline, CDR1 MNHEY and CDR2 SVGEGT. Between the trimmed V and J ends, which lost 5 bases and 3 bases, there was a span of 13 bases. This CDR3 is CASSPPIAEETQYF. In DNA form, the CDR3 reads TGTGCCAGCAGTCCCCCAATAGCGGAAGAGACCCAGTACTTC.

The table lists this clonotype with many counts. The rearrangement links TRBV28 to TRBJ2-7; possible D gene TRBD2, 5 bases. V shed 5 bases and J shed 7 bases, with 15 bases lying between them. This CDR3 comprises 13 residues. CDR1 MDHEN and CDR2 SYDVKM come from the germline V gene. The CDR3 DNA follows: TGTGCCAGCAGTCCCGCGGACTTACCGGAGCAGTACTTC. It yields the protein CASSPADLPEQYF.

This chain uses TRBV11-2 with TRBJ1-1, with D possibly being TRBD1 (6 bases). V was clipped by 1 base and J by 5 bases, with 17 bases between them. This CDR3 has 16 residues. Germline CDR1 and CDR2: SGHAT and FQNNGV. The CDR3 bases are TGTGCCAGCAGCTTAGGGGCCAGGGGCGCCCAGACTGAAGCTTTCTTT. It is translated as CASSLGARGAQTEAFF.

The chain has TRBV20-1 and TRBJ2-2; 9 bases match TRBD1. V was clipped by 0 bases and J by 1 base; unmatched bases: 6. Germline-derived CDR1 and CDR2 are DFQATT and SNEGSKA (reference sequence). The CDR3 runs 17 residues. This CDR3 reads CSARDRDRAQNTGELFF. CDR3 nucleotides: TGCAGTGCTAGAGATAGGGACAGGGCACAGAACACCGGGGAGCTGTTTTTT.

This clonotype has just a few counts. This chain links TRBV6-5 with TRBJ1-1; no clear D. Germline CDR1 is MNHEY and CDR2 is SVGAGI. V was cut by 4 bases and J by 7 bases, with 10 bases left in between. The CDR3 sequence is 12 residues long. The CDR3 DNA reads as TGTGCCAGCAGTTTCGGCAGCAGTGAAGCTTTCTTT. It codes for CASSFGSSEAFF.

This clonotype was recorded many times. This rearrangement joins TRBV7-2 to TRBJ2-3; 10 positions match TRBD2. The germline V gene encodes CDR1 SGHTA and CDR2 FQGNSA. This CDR3 has 15 amino acids. V lost 4 bases, J lost 4 bases, and 5 bases stayed unmatched. The CDR3 region has the DNA TGTGCCAGCAGCTCGAACCTAGCGGGGGCAGATACGCAGTATTTT. Translating gives CASSSNLAGADTQYF. Together with reference TRBV7-2 and TRBJ2-3, the CDR3 gives the full variable domain: GAGVSQSPSNKVTEKGKDVELRCDPISGHTALYWYRQSLGQGLEFLIYFQGNSAPDKSGLPSDRFSAERTGGSVSTLTIQRTQQEDSAVYLCASSSNLAGADTQYFGPGTRLTVL.

V usage is TRBV20-1 and J usage is TRBJ1-5; D is perhaps TRBD1 (5 bases). Germline assignment: CDR1 DFQATT and CDR2 SNEGSKA (reference sequence). The CDR3 sequence is 18 residues long. Trimming took off 6 bases at V and 3 bases at J, with 27 bases between the two ends. The CDR3 DNA is TGCAGTGCCGGAACGGTGACAGCTGTTTCCTTAATCAATCAGCCCCAGCATTTT. It codes for CSAGTVTAVSLINQPQHF.

At least ten counts were recorded for this clonotype. The junction departs from the called germline gene at one end, perhaps through a read error. V usage is TRBV28 and J usage is TRBJ2-1, with TRBD2 as a possible D gene (6 bases). The CDR3 has 12 residues. The V gene's germline CDR1 is MDHEN and CDR2 SYDVKM. The CDR3 reads CASSLLGGIMIF. The CDR3 DNA follows: TGTGCCAGCAGTTTATTGGGGGGTATCATGATCTTC. Filled out from reference TRBV28 and TRBJ2-1, the complete variable domain reads DVKVTQSSRYLVKRTGEKVFLECVQDMDHENMFWYRQDPGLGLRLIYFSYDVKMKEKGDIPEGYSVSREKKERFSLILESASTNQTSMYLCASSLLGGIMIFGPGTRLTVL.

This clonotype was detected ten times or more. The chain is built from TRBV7-2 and TRBJ2-1; possible D gene TRBD1, 5 bases. The CDR3 extends over 13 amino acids. The ends were cut back, 5 bases at V and 7 bases at J, with 12 bases in the middle. Germline V CDR1 and CDR2: SGHTA, FQGNSA. The CDR3 protein is CASSTGRVNEQFF. CDR3 nucleotides: TGTGCCAGCAGCACCGGCAGGGTAAATGAGCAGTTCTTC. The full variable domain, completed using reference TRBV7-2 and TRBJ2-1, is GAGVSQSPSNKVTEKGKDVELRCDPISGHTALYWYRQSLGQGLEFLIYFQGNSAPDKSGLPSDRFSAERTGGSVSTLTIQRTQQEDSAVYLCASSTGRVNEQFFGPGTRLTVL.

This clonotype has only a few counts. The V gene is TRBV29-1, the J gene TRBJ1-1; D possibly corresponds to TRBD1 (5 bases). The CDR3 covers 12 residues. Germline CDR1 SQVTM, CDR2 ANQGSEA. V lost 7 bases, J lost 3 bases, and 12 bases lay in between. CDR3 nucleotides: TGCAGCGCTCTGGGGGGGTACACTGAAGCTTTCTTT. Translating it yields CSALGGYTEAFF.

The V and J genes are TRBV27 and TRBJ1-2; a possible D gene is TRBD1 (6 bases). Germline assignment: CDR1 MNHEY and CDR2 SMNVEV (reference sequence). With 4 bases removed from V and 8 bases from J, the gap between germline ends came to 17 bases. The CDR3 is made up of 14 amino acids. The CDR3 region is CASSSTGFEAGYTF. The CDR3 DNA is TGTGCCAGCAGTTCGACAGGTTTTGAAGCGGGCTACACCTTC.

This clonotype was observed a few times. The chain combines TRBV10-2 with TRBJ1-1; no clear D. Germline CDR1 is WSHSY and CDR2 is SAAADI. V lost 4 bases and J 12 bases, leaving 15 bases between the germline ends. The CDR3 contains 12 residues. CDR3 nucleotide sequence: TGCGCCAGCAGTGTCCGTCGGGATCCGACTTTCTTT. It specifies CASSVRRDPTFF.

This clonotype was recorded at least ten times. The genes are TRBV9 and TRBJ2-2, with 10 bases fitting TRBD2. This CDR3 is built from 16 residues. V gave up 2 bases and J gave up 4 bases; unmatched junction bases: 5. Germline loops: CDR1 SGDLS, CDR2 YYNGEE. In DNA, the CDR3 is TGTGCCAGCAGCGTCAGCGGGAGGGGGAGCACCGGGGAGCTGTTTTTT. Encoded protein: CASSVSGRGSTGELFF.

This clonotype appeared many times. The CDR3, as DNA: TGTGCCAGCAGTCCACCGGGTTCCGAAGCTTTCTTT. Its protein is CASSPPGSEAFF. The chain links TRBV28 to TRBJ1-1; the D is unclear. Germline CDR1 MDHEN, CDR2 SYDVKM. The CDR3 consists of 12 residues. Trimming shortened V by 5 bases and J by 8 bases, and 12 bases separated the two germline ends.

The sample holds many counts of this clonotype. Its ends do not fully match the called genes, so a read error is possible. The chain carries TRBV20-1 and TRBJ2-3; 7 nucleotides match TRBD2. The CDR3 totals 16 residues. The germline V gene has CDR1 DFQATT and CDR2 SNEGSKA (reference sequence). In nucleotides, the CDR3 is TGCAGTGCGAGAGCCTTCGCGGGGGATCGCACAGATACGCAGTATTTT. Protein product: CSARAFAGDRTDTQYF.

V gene TRBV10-3 combines with J gene TRBJ2-2; a possible D gene is TRBD2 (6 bases). V lost 8 bases to trimming and J lost 6 bases, with 19 bases between them. The CDR3 runs 15 residues. Looked up from germline, CDR1 is ENHRY and CDR2 is SYGVKD. CDR3 sequence reads: CAIRGSSPGAGELFF. In nucleotides, the CDR3 is TGTGCCATCCGGGGAAGCTCCCCGGGGGCCGGGGAGCTGTTTTTT.

This clonotype showed up many times. The J gene is TRBJ2-1, the V gene TRBV20-1; 7 bases are a match to TRBD2. This CDR3 is 15 amino acids long. Looked up from germline, CDR1 is DFQATT and CDR2 is SNEGSKA (reference sequence). The ends lost 0 bases at V and 3 bases at J; junction bases unmatched: 5. CDR3 DNA: TGCAGTGCTAGAGATTGGGGGGACTACTACAATGAGCAGTTCTTC. Amino acid sequence: CSARDWGDYYNEQFF.